Shown below are 25 T cell receptor beta chains from a single sample sequenced in a study of metastatic and nonmetastatic thyroid tumors. No patient received treatment before thyroid surgery. Through MiXCR, TCRdb re-clonotyped the PCR reads. The sample yields 75,000 to 95,000 clones, 10% to 15% seen once. Sequences were obtained from blood. Every receptor here comes from a female donor with papillary thyroid cancer or a benign thyroid nodule (not recorded which). Some clones in this sample may be carry-over from other donors' samples.

This clone was observed at least ten times. This sequence joins TRBV7-6 and TRBJ1-2, with 9 bases matching TRBD1. The length of the CDR3 is 15 residues. V gave up 5 bases and J gave up 8 bases; unmatched junction bases: 12. Germline V gives CDR1 SGHVS, CDR2 FNYEAQ. The CDR3 sequence: CASSRIQGATSGYTF. In DNA, the CDR3 is TGTGCCAGCAGCCGAATACAGGGGGCGACGAGCGGCTACACCTTC.

The sample holds many counts of this clone. This sequence joins TRBV9 and TRBJ1-1, with TRBD1 identical over 7 bases. The length of the CDR3 is 14 residues. Germline V gives CDR1 SGDLS, CDR2 YYNGEE. With 0 bases clipped from V and 2 bases from J, the junction kept 1 base outside the gene matches. DNA of the CDR3: TGTGCCAGCAGCGTAGCAGGGGGTAACACTGAAGCTTTCTTT. Translation gives CASSVAGGNTEAFF.

This clone was recorded at least ten times. V gene TRBV27 combines with J gene TRBJ1-6; D not certain. Trimming removed 3 bases at V and 1 base at J, with 7 bases between. There are 15 residues in the CDR3. Germline CDR1 is MNHEY and CDR2 is SMNVEV (reference sequence). The CDR3, as DNA: TGTGCCAGCAGTTTGCGTTTTTCCTATAATTCACCCCTCCACTTT. It encodes CASSLRFSYNSPLHF.

Ten or more counts support this clone. The gene calls are TRBV7-2 and TRBJ2-1; possibly TRBD1 for D (6 bases). Trimming left V 5 bases short and J 3 bases short, with 8 bases between. CDR1 and CDR2 (germline): SGHTA, FQGNSA. The CDR3 length is 13 residues. In DNA, the CDR3 is TGTGCCAGCAGCGTGGACAGCTACAATGAGCAGTTCTTC. It specifies CASSVDSYNEQFF.

This clone came up a few times. The junction departs from the called germline gene at one end, perhaps through a read error. The chain combines TRBV27 with TRBJ1-2, with D hard to call. There are 14 residues in the CDR3. In germline, CDR1 is MNHEY, CDR2 SMNVEV (reference sequence). The CDR3, as DNA: TGTGCCAGCAGTTCCGGTCCTCACTACTATTGCTATACCTTC. It encodes CASSSGPHYYCYTF.

The chain couples TRBV5-6 to TRBJ1-4; TRBD1 agrees at 7 bases. Germline CDR1 reads SGHDT; CDR2 reads YYEEEE. J gave up 5 bases and V 3 bases, and 4 bases lay outside the gene matches. CDR3 size: 14 residues. The CDR3 region is CASSYGTENEKLFF. DNA for the CDR3: TGTGCCAGCAGCTACGGGACAGAAAATGAAAAACTGTTTTTT.

The sample holds many counts of this clone. The gene calls are TRBV20-1 and TRBJ2-3; D is possibly TRBD1 or TRBD2 (5 bases each). The CDR3 loop spans 14 amino acids. V was trimmed by 2 bases and J by 2 bases, leaving 11 bases between them. Germline lookup yields CDR1 DFQATT and CDR2 SNEGSKA (reference sequence). CDR3 residues: CSARRDPSTDTQYF. The CDR3, as DNA: TGCAGTGCTAGACGGGACCCCTCCACAGATACGCAGTATTTT.

This clone was counted ten times or more. The chain employs TRBV7-2 and TRBJ2-1; TRBD2 matches at 10 bases. The germline V gene encodes CDR1 SGHTA and CDR2 FQGNSA. This CDR3 contains 15 residues. V lost 2 bases and J lost 5; bases outside the gene matches: 3. This chain's CDR3 is CASSLSGRANNEQFF. The CDR3 coding sequence is TGTGCCAGCAGCTTAAGCGGGAGGGCCAACAATGAGCAGTTCTTC.

Ten or more counts support this clone. The genes are TRBV19 and TRBJ1-1, with unresolved D. Germline V CDR1 and CDR2: LNHDA, SQIVND (reference sequence). The V and J ends lost 2 bases and 0 bases respectively, with 7 bases between them. The CDR3 is made up of 14 amino acids. CDR3 protein: CASSIPGMNTEAFF. CDR3 DNA sequence: TGTGCCAGTAGTATACCGGGGATGAACACTGAAGCTTTCTTT.

This clone showed up many times. The chain has TRBV5-1 and TRBJ2-1; D is uncertain. Per germline, CDR1 SGHRS and CDR2 YFSETQ. The CDR3 covers 15 residues. V dropped 1 base and J dropped 6 bases, with 14 bases sitting between them. CDR3 loop: CASSLSGLPPNEQFF. CDR3 coding DNA: TGCGCCAGCAGCTTGTCTGGCCTGCCGCCCAATGAGCAGTTCTTC.

The table lists this clone with many counts. The chain employs TRBV6-2 or TRBV6-3 and TRBJ2-7; D perhaps matches TRBD2 (6 bases). The V gene lost 10 bases and the J gene lost 4 bases, with 20 bases spanning the gap. Germline CDR1 MNHEY, CDR2 SVGEGT. CDR3 size: 14 residues. As DNA, the CDR3 is TGTGCCACCCATACGGGGCGGGATAAGTACGAGCAGTACTTC. Translating it yields CATHTGRDKYEQYF.

This clone was picked up many times. The chain couples TRBV4-3 to TRBJ1-2, with TRBD1 identical over 7 bases. Germline lookup yields CDR1 LGHNA and CDR2 YSLEER. This CDR3 region has 15 residues. Trimming cost V 0 bases and J 0 bases; bases outside gene matches: 1. DNA of the CDR3: TGCGCCAGCAGCCAAGAGACAGGGACTAACTATGGCTACACCTTC. Residues: CASSQETGTNYGYTF.

This clone has a count of ten or more. The chain uses TRBV6-5 and TRBJ2-1; TRBD2 matches 11 bases. Germline V gene lookup returns CDR1 MNHEY and CDR2 SVGAGI. The CDR3 spans 15 residues. Trimming took 7 bases from V and 2 from J; bases not matched to a gene: 4. The CDR3 here is CASKLAGGAYNEQFF. The CDR3 bases are TGTGCCAGCAAGTTAGCGGGAGGGGCCTACAATGAGCAGTTCTTC.

This clone was seen many times. The chain couples TRBV18 to TRBJ2-2, with D tentatively TRBD2 (6 bases). V dropped 2 bases and J dropped 4 bases, with 11 bases sitting between them. Germline values: CDR1 KGHSH, CDR2 LQKENI. CDR3 length: 15 amino acids. The CDR3 is CASSPRQGGTGELFF. The CDR3 DNA sequence: TGTGCCAGCTCACCAAGGCAGGGAGGCACCGGGGAGCTGTTTTTT.

This clone was seen at least ten times. This sequence joins TRBV6-1 and TRBJ1-6; D gene uncertain. The germline V and J ends were trimmed by 6 bases and 8 bases, with 14 bases remaining between them. Per germline, CDR1 MNHNS and CDR2 SASEGT. This CDR3 has 14 residues. The CDR3 is CASRSGGNHSPLHF. In DNA form, the CDR3 reads TGTGCCAGCAGGAGTGGAGGGAACCATTCACCCCTCCACTTT.

In this sample, this clone turned up many times. The same CDR3 arises from other DNA sequences in this sample as well. The rearrangement links TRBV11-1 to TRBJ2-3, with 9 bases that match TRBD1. This CDR3 is built from 15 residues. After removal of 4 bases from V and 2 bases from J, the junction contained 4 bases not matched to a gene. Per the germline V gene, CDR1 is SGHAT and CDR2 is FQDESV (reference sequence). This CDR3 is CASSSGQGNTDTQYF. The CDR3 DNA sequence: TGTGCCAGCAGCTCCGGACAGGGGAACACAGATACGCAGTATTTT.

This clone was found many times. The CDR3 region has the DNA TGTGCCAGTAGTATGTCGGATAGCAATCAGCCCCAGCATTTT. Residues: CASSMSDSNQPQHF. V usage is TRBV19 and J usage is TRBJ1-5, with no clear D. V dropped 3 bases and J dropped 0 bases, with 6 bases sitting between them. The CDR3 covers 14 residues. Germline V gene lookup returns CDR1 LNHDA and CDR2 SQIVND (reference sequence).

This clone was picked up many times. This sequence joins TRBV6-2 or TRBV6-3 and TRBJ2-4; weak D call: TRBD2 (6 bases). There are 12 residues in the CDR3. V shed 8 bases and J shed 12 bases, with 17 bases lying between them. Germline-derived CDR1 and CDR2 are MNHEY and SVGEGT. CDR3 sequence (DNA): TGTGCCAGCGGAATATCGCGGGGTCCTCAGTACTTC. Its protein product is CASGISRGPQYF.

In the case of this clone: This may arise from a read error, as a much more abundant clone is one base away. The chain combines TRBV9 with TRBJ2-7; D not resolved. Germline loops: CDR1 SGDLS, CDR2 YYNGEE. The CDR3 spans 13 residues. Trimming cost V 0 bases and J 6 bases, with 10 bases left between them. The CDR3 DNA is TGTGCCAGCAGCGTAGAATACACGTGCGAGCAGTACTTC. Translated, it gives CASSVEYTCEQYF.

This clone was seen many times. The V and J genes are TRBV5-1 and TRBJ2-2; 8 nucleotides align to TRBD1. The V and J ends lost 4 bases and 9 bases, in that order; junction bases with no gene match: 17. CDR1 is SGHRS, CDR2 YFSETQ, per germline. The CDR3 has 17 amino acids. CDR3 loop: CASSGVPPGTGGRELFF. Here the CDR3 DNA reads TGCGCCAGCAGCGGAGTACCGCCCGGGACAGGCGGGCGGGAGCTGTTTTTT.

This clone came up many times. The chain links TRBV6-1 to TRBJ1-5; D gene uncertain. The V gene lost 2 bases and the J gene lost 4 bases, with 9 bases spanning the gap. Germline assignment: CDR1 MNHNS and CDR2 SASEGT. The CDR3 covers 14 residues. The CDR3 nucleotides are TGTGCCAGCAGTGAAAGTGGAGGGAATCAGCCCCAGCATTTT. Translated: CASSESGGNQPQHF.

This chain uses TRBV30 with TRBJ2-1; D uncertain. The V end lost 8 bases, the J end lost 12 bases, and 14 bases lay between the germline ends. Germline lookup yields CDR1 GTSNPN and CDR2 SVGIG (reference sequence). CDR3 length: 10 amino acids. Here the CDR3 reads CAGQLSGQFF. CDR3 DNA sequence: TGTGCCGGGCAATTATCGGGGCAGTTCTTC.

This clone has at least ten counts. The V gene is TRBV25-1, the J gene TRBJ1-6, with D perhaps matching TRBD1 (5 bases). Germline values: CDR1 MGHDK, CDR2 SYGVNS. The CDR3 runs to 14 residues. V was pared by 5 bases and J by 5 bases, with 10 bases between. The CDR3 DNA is TGTGCCAGCAGTCGCGGGGGAGATAATTCACCCCTCCACTTT. It encodes CASSRGGDNSPLHF.

This clone was seen at least ten times. The chain has TRBV27 and TRBJ2-1; weak D call: TRBD2 (6 bases). The CDR3 is 15 residues long. The germline V gene has CDR1 MNHEY and CDR2 SMNVEV (reference sequence). The V end was cut by 8 bases, the J end by 0 bases, with 14 bases between. The CDR3 DNA sequence: TGTGCCAGCCGTTATGGGGGACTCTCCTACAATGAGCAGTTCTTC. Translating it yields CASRYGGLSYNEQFF.

About this clone itself: A much larger clonotype is one base distant, so this may be a read error. The rearrangement links TRBV3-1 to TRBJ2-1, with D maybe TRBD1 (7 bases). The length of the CDR3 is 16 residues. CDR1 is LGHDT, CDR2 YNNKEL, per germline (reference sequence). The CDR3 protein is CASIQQAGPGGGEQFF. The DNA for the CDR3 is TGTGCCAGCATCCAACAAGCGGGCCCAGGGGGTGGTGAGCAGTTCTTC.